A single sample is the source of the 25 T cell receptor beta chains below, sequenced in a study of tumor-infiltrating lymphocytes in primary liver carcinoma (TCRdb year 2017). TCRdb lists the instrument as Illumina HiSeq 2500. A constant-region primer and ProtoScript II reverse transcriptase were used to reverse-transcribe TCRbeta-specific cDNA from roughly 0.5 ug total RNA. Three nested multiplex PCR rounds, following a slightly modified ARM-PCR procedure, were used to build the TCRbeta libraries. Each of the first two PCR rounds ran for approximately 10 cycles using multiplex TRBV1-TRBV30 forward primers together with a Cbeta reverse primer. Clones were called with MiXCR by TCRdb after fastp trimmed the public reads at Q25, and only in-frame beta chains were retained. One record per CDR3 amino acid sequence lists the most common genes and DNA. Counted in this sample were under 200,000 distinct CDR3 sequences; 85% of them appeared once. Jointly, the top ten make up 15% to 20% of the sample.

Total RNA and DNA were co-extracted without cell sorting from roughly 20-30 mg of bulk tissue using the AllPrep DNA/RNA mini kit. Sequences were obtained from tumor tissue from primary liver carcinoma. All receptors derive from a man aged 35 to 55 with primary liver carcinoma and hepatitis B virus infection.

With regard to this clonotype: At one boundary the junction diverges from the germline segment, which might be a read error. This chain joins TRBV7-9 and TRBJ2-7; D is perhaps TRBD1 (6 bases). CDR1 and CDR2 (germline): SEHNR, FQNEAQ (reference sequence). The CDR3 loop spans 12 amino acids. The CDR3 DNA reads TGTGCTAGCAGCCATGGACAGAGCGAGCAGTACTTC. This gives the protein CASSHGQSEQYF.

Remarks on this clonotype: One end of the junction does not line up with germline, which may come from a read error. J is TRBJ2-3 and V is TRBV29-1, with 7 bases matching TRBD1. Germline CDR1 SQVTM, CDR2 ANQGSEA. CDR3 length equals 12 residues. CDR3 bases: TGCAGTACCGAAACAGGGACAGATACGCGGTATTTT. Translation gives CSTETGTDTRYF.

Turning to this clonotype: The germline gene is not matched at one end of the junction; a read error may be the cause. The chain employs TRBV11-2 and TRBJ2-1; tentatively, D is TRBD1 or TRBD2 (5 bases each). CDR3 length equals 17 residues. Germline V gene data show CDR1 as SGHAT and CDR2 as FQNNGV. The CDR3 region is CPSSLDRGGWFYNEQFF. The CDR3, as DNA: TGTCCCAGTAGCTTAGATAGGGGCGGGTGGTTCTACAATGAGCAGTTCTTC.

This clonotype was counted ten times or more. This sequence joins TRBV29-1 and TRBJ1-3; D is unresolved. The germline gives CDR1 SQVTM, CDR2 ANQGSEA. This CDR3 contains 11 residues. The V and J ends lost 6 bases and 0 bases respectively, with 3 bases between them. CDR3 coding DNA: TGCAGCGTGCGCTCTGGAAACACCATATATTTT. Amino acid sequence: CSVRSGNTIYF.

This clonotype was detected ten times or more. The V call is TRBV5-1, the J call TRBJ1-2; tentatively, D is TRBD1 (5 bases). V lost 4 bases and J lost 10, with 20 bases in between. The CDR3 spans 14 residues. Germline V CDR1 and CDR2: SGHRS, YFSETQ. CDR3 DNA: TGCGCCAGCAGCCCGGGTGGCAGGGCCATTGACTACACCTTC. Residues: CASSPGGRAIDYTF.

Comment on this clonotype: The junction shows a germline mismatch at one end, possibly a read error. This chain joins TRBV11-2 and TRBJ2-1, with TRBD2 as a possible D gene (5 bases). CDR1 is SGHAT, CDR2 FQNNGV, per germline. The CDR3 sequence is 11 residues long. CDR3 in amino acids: CASSSDGELFF. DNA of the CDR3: TGTGCCAGCAGCTCTGACGGGGAGCTGTTCTTC.

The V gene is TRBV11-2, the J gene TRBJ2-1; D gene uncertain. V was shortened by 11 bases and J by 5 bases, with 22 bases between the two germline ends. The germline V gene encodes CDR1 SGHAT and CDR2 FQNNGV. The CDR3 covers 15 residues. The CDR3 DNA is TGTGCCGGCAACTTTAGTGGGCCACTCGACAATGAGCAGTTCTTC. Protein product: CAGNFSGPLDNEQFF.

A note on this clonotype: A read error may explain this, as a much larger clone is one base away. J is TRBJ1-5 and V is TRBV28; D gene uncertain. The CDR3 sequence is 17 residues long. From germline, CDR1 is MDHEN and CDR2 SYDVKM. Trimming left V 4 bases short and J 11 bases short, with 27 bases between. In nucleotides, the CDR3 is TGTGCCAGCAGTTCTCGTCCTGGGCTCGGGAGCCTCGTGACCCAGCATTTT. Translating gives CASSSRPGLGSLVTQHF. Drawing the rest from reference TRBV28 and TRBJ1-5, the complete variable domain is DVKVTQSSRYLVKRTGEKVFLECVQDMDHENMFWYRQDPGLGLRLIYFSYDVKMKEKGDIPEGYSVSREKKERFSLILESASTNQTSMYLCASSSRPGLGSLVTQHFGDGTRLSIL.

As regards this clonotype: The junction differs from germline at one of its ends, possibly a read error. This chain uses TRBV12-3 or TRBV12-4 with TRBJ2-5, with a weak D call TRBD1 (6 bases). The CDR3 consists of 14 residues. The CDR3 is CASAQGQSQDTQYF. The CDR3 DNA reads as TGTGCCAGCGCTCAGGGGCAGTCTCAAGATACCCAGTACTTC.

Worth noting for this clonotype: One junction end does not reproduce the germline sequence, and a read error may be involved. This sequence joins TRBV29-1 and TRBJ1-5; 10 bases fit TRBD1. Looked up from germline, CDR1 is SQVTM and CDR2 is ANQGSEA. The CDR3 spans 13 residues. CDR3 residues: CSVRGQGNQPQHF. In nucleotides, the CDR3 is TGCAGCGTTAGGGGACAGGGGAATCAGCCACAGCATTTT.

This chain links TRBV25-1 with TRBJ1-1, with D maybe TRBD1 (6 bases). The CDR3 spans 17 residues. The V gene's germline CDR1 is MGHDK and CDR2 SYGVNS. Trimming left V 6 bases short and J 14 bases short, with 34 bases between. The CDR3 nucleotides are TGTGCCAGCAGAATGACAGGAGGAGAGGTAGGGAACACTGAAGTCTTCTTT. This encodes CASRMTGGEVGNTEVFF. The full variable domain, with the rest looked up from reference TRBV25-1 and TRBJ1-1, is EADIYQTPRYLVIGTGKKITLECSQTMGHDKMYWYQQDPGMELHLIHYSYGVNSTEKGDLSSESTVSRIRTEHFPLTLESARPSHTSQYLCASRMTGGEVGNTEVFFGQGTRLTVV.

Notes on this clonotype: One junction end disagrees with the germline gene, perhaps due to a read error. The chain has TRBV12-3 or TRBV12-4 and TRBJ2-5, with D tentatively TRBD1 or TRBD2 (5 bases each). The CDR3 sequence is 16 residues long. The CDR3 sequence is CASSSCEDGGPETQYF. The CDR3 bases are TGTGCCAGCAGTTCCTGCGAGGATGGGGGTCCAGAGACACAGTACTTC.

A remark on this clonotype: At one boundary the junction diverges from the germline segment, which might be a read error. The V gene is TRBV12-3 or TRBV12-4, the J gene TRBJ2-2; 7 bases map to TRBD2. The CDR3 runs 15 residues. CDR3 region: CASSLTSWNTGELFF. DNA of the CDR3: TGCGCCAGCAGCCTGACTAGCTGGAACACCGGGGAGCTATTTTTT.

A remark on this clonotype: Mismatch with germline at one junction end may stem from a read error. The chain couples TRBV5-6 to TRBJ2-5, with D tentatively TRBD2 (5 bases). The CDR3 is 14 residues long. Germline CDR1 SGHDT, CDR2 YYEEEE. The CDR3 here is CANSMEASQDTQYF. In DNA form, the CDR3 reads TGTGCCAACAGCATGGAGGCTAGCCAAGATACCCAGTACTTC.

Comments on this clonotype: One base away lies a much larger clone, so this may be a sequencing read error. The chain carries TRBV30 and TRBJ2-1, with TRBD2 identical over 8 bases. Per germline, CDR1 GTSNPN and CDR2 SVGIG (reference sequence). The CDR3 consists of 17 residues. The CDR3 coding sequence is TGTGCCTGGAGTGGCCTAAATCCGGGGGGGGGCTACGATGAGCAGTTCTTC. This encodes CAWSGLNPGGGYDEQFF.

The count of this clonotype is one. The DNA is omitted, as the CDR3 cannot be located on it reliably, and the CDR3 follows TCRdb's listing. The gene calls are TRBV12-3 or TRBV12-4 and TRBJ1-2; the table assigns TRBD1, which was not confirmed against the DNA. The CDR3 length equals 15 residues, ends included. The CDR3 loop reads CASRSGQGIGYGCTF.

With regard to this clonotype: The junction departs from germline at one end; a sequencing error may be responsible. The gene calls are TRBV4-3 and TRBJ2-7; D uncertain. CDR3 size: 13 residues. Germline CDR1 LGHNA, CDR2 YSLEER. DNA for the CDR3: TGCGCCAGCAGCCTAGTTGAGGAGTCCGAGCAATACTTC. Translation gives CASSLVEESEQYF.

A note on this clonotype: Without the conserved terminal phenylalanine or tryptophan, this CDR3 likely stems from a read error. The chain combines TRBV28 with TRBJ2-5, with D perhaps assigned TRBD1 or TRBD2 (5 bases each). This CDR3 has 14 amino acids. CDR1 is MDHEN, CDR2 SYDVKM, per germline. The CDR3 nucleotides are TGTGCCAACAGTCGGGACGTTGGGCAAGAGACCCAGTACTCC. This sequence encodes CANSRDVGQETQYS.

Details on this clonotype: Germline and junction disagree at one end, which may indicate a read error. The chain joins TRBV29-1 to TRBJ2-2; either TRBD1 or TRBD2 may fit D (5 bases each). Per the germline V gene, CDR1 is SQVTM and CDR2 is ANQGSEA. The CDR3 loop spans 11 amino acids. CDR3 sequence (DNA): TGCAGCGTTACTGACACCGGGGACCTGTTTTTT. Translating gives CSVTDTGDLFF.

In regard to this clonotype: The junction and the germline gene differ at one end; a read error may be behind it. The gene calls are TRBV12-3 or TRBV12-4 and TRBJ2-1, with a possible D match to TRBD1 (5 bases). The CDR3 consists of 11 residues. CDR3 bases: TGTCCCAGCAGTGCAGGGATAGGGCAGATCTTC. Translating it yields CPSSAGIGQIF.

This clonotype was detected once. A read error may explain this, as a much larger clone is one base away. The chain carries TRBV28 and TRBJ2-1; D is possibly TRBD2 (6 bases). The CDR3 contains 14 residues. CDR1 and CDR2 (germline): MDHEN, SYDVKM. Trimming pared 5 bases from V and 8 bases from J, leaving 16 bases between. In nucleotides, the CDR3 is TGTGCCAGCAGTCTCGGGAGCCGCGGCTATGAGCAGTTCTTC. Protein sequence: CASSLGSRGYEQFF.

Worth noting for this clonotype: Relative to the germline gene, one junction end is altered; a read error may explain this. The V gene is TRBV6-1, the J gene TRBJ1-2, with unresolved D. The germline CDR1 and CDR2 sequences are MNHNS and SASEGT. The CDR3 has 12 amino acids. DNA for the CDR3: TGCGCCAGCAACGGCAGCGATTATGGCTACACCTTC. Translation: CASNGSDYGYTF.

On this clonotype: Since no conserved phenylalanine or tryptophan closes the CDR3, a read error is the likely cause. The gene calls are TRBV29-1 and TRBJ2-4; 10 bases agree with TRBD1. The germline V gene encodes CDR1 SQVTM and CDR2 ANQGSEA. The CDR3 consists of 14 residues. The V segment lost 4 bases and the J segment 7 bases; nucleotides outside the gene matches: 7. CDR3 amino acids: CSVGGGQGTNIQYL. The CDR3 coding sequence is TGCAGCGTTGGTGGGGGACAGGGGACTAACATTCAGTACTTG.

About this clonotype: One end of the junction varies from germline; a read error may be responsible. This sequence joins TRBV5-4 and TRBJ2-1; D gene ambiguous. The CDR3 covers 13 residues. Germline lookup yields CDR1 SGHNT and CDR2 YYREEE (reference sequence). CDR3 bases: TGCGCGAGCAGCCTCAGCTCCAACAATGAGCAGTTCTTC. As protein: CASSLSSNNEQFF.

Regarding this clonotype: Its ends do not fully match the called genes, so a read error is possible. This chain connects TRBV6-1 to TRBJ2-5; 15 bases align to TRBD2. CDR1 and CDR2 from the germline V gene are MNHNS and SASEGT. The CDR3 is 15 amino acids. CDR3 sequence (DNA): TGTGTCAGCTGTGGACTAGCGGGAGGGAAAGAGACCCAGTACTTC. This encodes CVSCGLAGGKETQYF.